Following are 18 T cell receptor beta chains from one sample sequenced in a study of graft-versus-host responses after intestinal transplantation. These receptors have no identified antigens. Clones were sequenced by immunoSEQ multiplex PCR, and TCRdb holds only the in-frame ones, with some missing. The sample gives about 70,000 clones, around 89% of which show up once; about 4% is in the top ten. Sample: unstimulated CD8+ T cells sorted from spleen or lymph node cells, taken before transplant. The receptors stem from a human donor who was the organ donor for an intestinal transplant.

This chain links TRBV5-4 with TRBJ1-1; D not certain. Trimming left V 4 bases short and J 5 bases short, with 9 bases between. Per germline, CDR1 SGHNT and CDR2 YYREEE (reference sequence). The CDR3 spans 12 residues. The chain's CDR3 is CASSPTGTEAFF. CDR3 DNA: TGTGCCAGCAGCCCGACTGGGACTGAAGCTTTCTTT. Drawing the rest from reference TRBV5-4 and TRBJ1-1, the complete variable domain is ETGVTQSPTHLIKTRGQQVTLRCSSQSGHNTVSWYQQALGQGPQFIFQYYREEENGRGNFPPRFSGLQFPNYSSELNVNALELDDSALYLCASSPTGTEAFFGQGTRLTVV.

In this sample, this clone turned up once. V usage is TRBV13 and J usage is TRBJ1-5; D is perhaps TRBD1 (6 bases). Germline CDR1 PRHDT, CDR2 FYEKMQ (reference sequence). The CDR3 length is 14 residues. The V gene lost 5 bases and the J gene lost 7 bases, with 15 bases spanning the gap. CDR3 bases: TGTGCCAGCAGCGAGGGGGGAGGGGGACAGCCCCAGCATTTT. This gives the protein CASSEGGGGQPQHF.

The rearrangement uses TRBV5-6 and TRBJ2-3, with TRBD2 identical over 11 bases. Germline V CDR1 and CDR2: SGHDT, YYEEEE. V shed 1 base, J shed 5 bases, and the junction held 6 bases outside the gene matches. This CDR3 comprises 16 residues. The CDR3 region is CASSLLAGGPGDTQYF. The CDR3 nucleotides read TGTGCCAGCAGCTTGTTAGCGGGGGGGCCGGGAGATACGCAGTATTTT. Drawing the rest from reference TRBV5-6 and TRBJ2-3, the complete variable domain is DAGVTQSPTHLIKTRGQQVTLRCSPKSGHDTVSWYQQALGQGPQFIFQYYEEEERQRGNFPDRFSGHQFPNYSSELNVNALLLGDSALYLCASSLLAGGPGDTQYFGPGTRLTVL.

DNA of the CDR3: TGTGCCAGCAGCTTGGAGGCGGAACAAGAGACCCAGTACTTC. Its protein is CASSLEAEQETQYF. The V call is TRBV7-6, the J call TRBJ2-5; D possibly corresponds to TRBD2 (5 bases). The V end was cut by 3 bases, the J end by 2 bases, with 10 bases between. CDR1 SGHVS and CDR2 FNYEAQ come from the germline V gene. The CDR3 is 14 amino acids.

The chain links TRBV27 to TRBJ2-7; 8 nucleotides line up with TRBD2. V lost 4 bases and J lost 5; bases outside the gene matches: 10. CDR3 length: 15 amino acids. Germline values: CDR1 MNHEY, CDR2 SMNVEV (reference sequence). The CDR3 sequence: CASSSSGGASNEQYV. CDR3 DNA sequence: TGTGCCAGCAGTTCCTCGGGGGGGGCCTCGAACGAGCAGTACGTC.

Here the CDR3 reads CASSPTPSSNEQFF. The CDR3 coding sequence is TGTGCCAGCAGCCCCACCCCCTCGAGCAATGAGCAGTTCTTC. The chain recombines TRBV7-9 with TRBJ2-1; D is uncertain. Trimming left V 5 bases short and J 6 bases short, with 14 bases between. Germline CDR1 SEHNR, CDR2 FQNEAQ (reference sequence). CDR3 size: 14 residues.

V gene TRBV19 combines with J gene TRBJ2-1, with 9 bases identical to TRBD2. CDR1 and CDR2 (germline): LNHDA, SQIVND (reference sequence). The CDR3 runs 15 residues. J was trimmed by 3 bases and V by 3 bases; bases with no gene match: 3. CDR3 bases: TGTGCCAGTAGTATGACTAGCGGCGACTACAATGAGCAGTTCTTC. Its translation: CASSMTSGDYNEQFF.

The chain recombines TRBV5-6 with TRBJ1-6; 8 bases match TRBD1. Germline V gives CDR1 SGHDT, CDR2 YYEEEE. V lost 0 bases to trimming and J lost 11 bases; unmatched junction nucleotides: 7. The CDR3 is made up of 15 amino acids. CDR3 coding DNA: TGTGCCAGCAGCTTGGGCAGGGGGCGCTTGGCACCCCTCCACTTT. Its protein product is CASSLGRGRLAPLHF.

This chain uses TRBV4-1 with TRBJ2-2, with D possibly being TRBD2 (6 bases). There are 14 residues in the CDR3. Germline V gene lookup returns CDR1 MGHRA and CDR2 YSYEKL. V lost 5 bases, J lost 4 bases, and 11 bases lay in between. The DNA for the CDR3 is TGCGCCAGCAGCTTCGGGGGATTCACCGGGGAGCTGTTTTTT. This encodes CASSFGGFTGELFF.

The V gene is TRBV4-1, the J gene TRBJ2-1; D gene unclear. CDR3 length equals 12 residues. Trimming pared 0 bases from V and 8 bases from J, leaving 5 bases between. From germline, CDR1 is MGHRA and CDR2 YSYEKL. The CDR3 DNA reads TGCGCCAGCAGCCAAGACAGTTATGAGCAGTTCTTC. Translated, it gives CASSQDSYEQFF.

The chain recombines TRBV2 with TRBJ1-2; no reliable D call. Trimming took 6 bases from V and 3 from J, leaving 17 bases between them. Germline CDR1 is SNHLY and CDR2 is FYNNEI. The CDR3 sequence is 15 residues long. CDR3 bases: TGTGCCAGCAGGGCCGGAGCAAGCCTGGACTATGGCTACACCTTC. Translation gives CASRAGASLDYGYTF.

The chain combines TRBV5-1 with TRBJ2-3, with D possibly being TRBD1 (6 bases). Trimming pared 0 bases from V and 1 base from J, leaving 6 bases between. The CDR3 consists of 14 residues. Germline V CDR1 and CDR2: SGHRS, YFSETQ. CDR3 loop: CASSLGTGTDTQYF. CDR3 DNA sequence: TGCGCCAGCAGCTTGGGGACAGGCACAGATACGCAGTATTTT.

The CDR3 spells CASSGTSGGPFMNNEQFF. CDR3 coding DNA: TGTGCCAGCAGCGGGACTAGCGGGGGCCCGTTTATGAACAATGAGCAGTTCTTC. V and J are TRBV27 and TRBJ2-1; TRBD2 matches 14 bases. In germline, CDR1 is MNHEY, CDR2 SMNVEV (reference sequence). The ends lost 6 bases at V and 5 bases at J; junction bases unmatched: 12. The CDR3 sequence is 18 residues long.

The gene calls are TRBV2 and TRBJ1-2; TRBD1 might be the D (5 bases). CDR3 length: 11 amino acids. Trimming took off 8 bases at V and 9 bases at J, with 13 bases between the two ends. CDR1 and CDR2 from the germline V gene are SNHLY and FYNNEI. The DNA of the CDR3 is TGTGCCAGCTATGGGGGGAGGAGCTACACCTTC. Translated: CASYGGRSYTF. The full variable domain, with the rest looked up from reference TRBV2 and TRBJ1-2, is EPEVTQTPSHQVTQMGQEVILRCVPISNHLYFYWYRQILGQKVEFLVSFYNNEISEKSEIFDDQFSVERPDGSNFTLKIRSTKLEDSAMYFCASYGGRSYTFGSGTRLTVV.

The rearrangement joins TRBV7-6 to TRBJ2-1; TRBD1 is a possible D gene (5 bases). This CDR3 spans 16 amino acids. V gave up 5 bases and J gave up 1 base, with 15 bases separating them. Germline V CDR1 and CDR2: SGHVS, FNYEAQ. CDR3: CASSGPRVNSYNEQFF. The DNA of the CDR3 is TGTGCCAGCAGCGGCCCCAGGGTAAATTCCTACAATGAGCAGTTCTTC.

The CDR3 region has the DNA TGTGCCAGCAGTGGGACAGGGGTCGGAGAGCAGTACGTC. It translates to CASSGTGVGEQYV. The chain carries TRBV6-1 and TRBJ2-7, with TRBD1 matching over 9 bases. With 4 bases clipped from V and 7 bases from J, the junction kept 5 bases outside the gene matches. Germline CDR1 reads MNHNS; CDR2 reads SASEGT. There are 13 residues in the CDR3.

The chain recombines TRBV29-1 with TRBJ2-5; D might be TRBD1 (6 bases). The CDR3 has 12 residues. V lost 8 bases and J lost 4, with 14 bases in between. Germline CDR1 SQVTM, CDR2 ANQGSEA. The CDR3 nucleotides read TGCAGCACACAGGGTCTGCGAGAGACCCAGTACTTC. Its protein product is CSTQGLRETQYF.

As for this clone: A junction end diverges from the germline sequence, so it may reflect a read error. The chain joins TRBV7-7 to TRBJ1-1, with D unclear. CDR3 length equals 16 residues. The germline V gene has CDR1 SSHAT and CDR2 FNYEAQ (reference sequence). CDR3 protein: CASSLGGRELNTEAFF. Written as DNA, the CDR3 is TGTGCTAGCAGCTTAGGAGGACGGGAGCTGAACACTGAAGCTTTCTTT.